This T cell receptor (beta chain) comes out of a study of T cell changes during pregnancy in multiple sclerosis (dated by TCRdb to between 2018 and 2021). About the full investigation: The study examined how the T cell repertoire changed over the course of pregnancy in women with multiple sclerosis.

The library was prepared using the immunoSEQ multiplex PCR assay. TCRdb retrieved this table from immuneACCESS and kept in-frame rearrangements only. Not all clones are present; in checked studies, unresolved V genes account for under half, and no reason is known for the remainder. The sample table holds 25,000 to 30,000 clones, of which roughly 90% were seen once. Of the sample, roughly 0.6% falls within the top ten clones. This clone has a single count. This receptor's antigen is unknown. No much larger clonotype is one base removed from it; base qualities were not supplied. Ends trimmed: V by 6 bases, J by 6 bases; bases unmatched to a gene: 8. CDR1 and CDR2, per the germline V gene, are MNHEY and SVGAGI. The CDR3 goes from the cysteine to the phenylalanine over 15 residues. Only the CDR3 part of the read is kept: 45 bases, read in frame from the first base.

The rearranged chain carries TRBV6-5 and TRBJ2-7, with 13 junctional bases fitting TRBD2. The sample was CD4+ T cells from peripheral blood mononuclear cells, taken in the first trimester of pregnancy. The source of this sequence is a female donor in good health, enrolled as a control in a pregnancy study. The CDR3 corresponds to CASSSGLAGVLEQYF. Here is the DNA: TGTGCCAGCAGCTCTGGACTAGCGGGAGTACTCGAGCAGTACTTC.